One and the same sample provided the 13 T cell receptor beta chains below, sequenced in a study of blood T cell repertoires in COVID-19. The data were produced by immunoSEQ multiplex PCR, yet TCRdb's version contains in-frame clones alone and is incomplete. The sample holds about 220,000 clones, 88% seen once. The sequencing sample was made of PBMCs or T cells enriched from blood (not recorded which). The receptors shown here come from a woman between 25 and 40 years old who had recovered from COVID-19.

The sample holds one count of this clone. DNA for the CDR3: TGTGCCAGCAGCTTACAACGGGGCACTGAAGCTTTCTTT. This encodes CASSLQRGTEAFF. V gene TRBV7-2 combines with J gene TRBJ1-1; D not certain. CDR1 and CDR2 from the germline V gene are SGHTA and FQGNSA. V was clipped by 2 bases and J by 4 bases, with 8 bases between them. CDR3 length: 13 residues. The entire variable domain, with the rest obtained from reference TRBV7-2 and TRBJ1-1, is as follows: GAGVSQSPSNKVTEKGKDVELRCDPISGHTALYWYRQSLGQGLEFLIYFQGNSAPDKSGLPSDRFSAERTGGSVSTLTIQRTQQEDSAVYLCASSLQRGTEAFFGQGTRLTVV.

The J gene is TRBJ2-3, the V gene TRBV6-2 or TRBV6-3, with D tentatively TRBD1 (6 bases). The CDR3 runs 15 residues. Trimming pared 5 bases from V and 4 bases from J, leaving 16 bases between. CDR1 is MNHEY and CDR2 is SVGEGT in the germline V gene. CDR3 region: CASSLDRRKPDTQYF. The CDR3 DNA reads TGTGCCAGCAGTCTCGACAGGCGAAAGCCAGATACGCAGTATTTT.

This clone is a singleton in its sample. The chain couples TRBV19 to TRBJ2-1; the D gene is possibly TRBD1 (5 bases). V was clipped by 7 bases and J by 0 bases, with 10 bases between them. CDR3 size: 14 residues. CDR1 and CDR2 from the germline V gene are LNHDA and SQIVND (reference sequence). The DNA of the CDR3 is TGTGCCAGTACGGAAAGGGGCTCCTACAATGAGCAGTTCTTC. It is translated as CASTERGSYNEQFF.

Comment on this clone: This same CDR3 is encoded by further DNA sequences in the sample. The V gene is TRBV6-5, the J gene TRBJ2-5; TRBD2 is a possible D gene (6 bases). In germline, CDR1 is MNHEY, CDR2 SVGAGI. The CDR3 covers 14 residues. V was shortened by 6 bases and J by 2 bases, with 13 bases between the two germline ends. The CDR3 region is CASSLGGGQETQYF. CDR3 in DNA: TGTGCCAGCAGCTTGGGGGGTGGACAAGAGACCCAGTACTTC.

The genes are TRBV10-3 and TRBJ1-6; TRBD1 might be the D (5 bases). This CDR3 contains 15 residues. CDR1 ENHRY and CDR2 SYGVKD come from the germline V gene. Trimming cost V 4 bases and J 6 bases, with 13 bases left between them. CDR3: CAISGGGRLNSPLHF. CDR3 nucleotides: TGTGCCATCAGTGGGGGGGGACGGCTTAATTCACCCCTCCACTTT.

The CDR3 protein is CAWSAGNTEAFF. The CDR3 region has the DNA TGTGCCTGGAGTGCGGGGAACACTGAAGCTTTCTTT. The chain couples TRBV30 to TRBJ1-1; D is unresolved. Germline CDR1 reads GTSNPN; CDR2 reads SVGIG (reference sequence). V shed 1 base and J shed 1 base, with 4 bases lying between them. This CDR3 has 12 residues.

The CDR3 region is CASSPGGGSRNQPQHF. CDR3 DNA: TGTGCCAGCAGCCCTGGGGGGGGGTCGAGGAATCAGCCCCAGCATTTT. The V call is TRBV9, the J call TRBJ1-5; maybe TRBD1 (5 bases). V lost 4 bases, J lost 4 bases, and 18 bases lay in between. The germline V gene encodes CDR1 SGDLS and CDR2 YYNGEE. This CDR3 comprises 16 residues.

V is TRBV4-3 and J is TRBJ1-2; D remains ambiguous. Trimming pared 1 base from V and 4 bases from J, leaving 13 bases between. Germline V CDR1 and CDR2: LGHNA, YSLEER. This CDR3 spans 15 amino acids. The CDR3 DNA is TGCGCCAGCAGCCAAGCCCCCAGGCAGCTCTATGGCTACACCTTC. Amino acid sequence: CASSQAPRQLYGYTF.

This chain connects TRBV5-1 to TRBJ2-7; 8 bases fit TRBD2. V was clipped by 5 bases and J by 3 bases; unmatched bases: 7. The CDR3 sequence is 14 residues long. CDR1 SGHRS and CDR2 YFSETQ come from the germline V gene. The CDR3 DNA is TGCGCCAGCAGGGCGAGCGGGGGTATCTACGAGCAGTACTTC. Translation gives CASRASGGIYEQYF.

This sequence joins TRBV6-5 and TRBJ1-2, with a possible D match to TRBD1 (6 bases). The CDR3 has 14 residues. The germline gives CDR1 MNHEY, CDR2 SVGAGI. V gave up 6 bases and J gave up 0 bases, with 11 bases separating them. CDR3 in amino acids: CASSQQGPNYGYTF. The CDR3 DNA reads TGTGCCAGCAGCCAACAGGGACCTAACTATGGCTACACCTTC.

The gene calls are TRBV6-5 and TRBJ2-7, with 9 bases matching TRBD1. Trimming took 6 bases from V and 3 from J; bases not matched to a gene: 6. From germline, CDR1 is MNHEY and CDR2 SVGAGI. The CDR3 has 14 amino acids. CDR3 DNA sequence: TGTGCCAGCAGGGCCCACAGGGGGCTCTACGAGCAGTACTTC. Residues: CASRAHRGLYEQYF.

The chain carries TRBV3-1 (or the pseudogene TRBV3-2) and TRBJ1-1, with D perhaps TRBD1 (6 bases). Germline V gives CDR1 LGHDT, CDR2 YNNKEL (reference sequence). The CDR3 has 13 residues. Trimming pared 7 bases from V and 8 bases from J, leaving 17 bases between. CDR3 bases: TGTGCCAGCACCATGAATCCCGGGACAGAAGCTTTCTTT. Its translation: CASTMNPGTEAFF.

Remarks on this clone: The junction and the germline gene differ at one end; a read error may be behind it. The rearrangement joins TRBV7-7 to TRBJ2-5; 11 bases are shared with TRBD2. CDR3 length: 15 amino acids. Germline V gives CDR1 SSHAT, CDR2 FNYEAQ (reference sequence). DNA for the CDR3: TGTGCTAGCAGCCGGCGACTAGCGGGGTCAGAGACCCAGTACTTC. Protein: CASSRRLAGSETQYF.